Each of the 8 T cell receptor beta chains below was sequenced from the same sample in a study of cytomegalovirus exposure and HLA in healthy donors. The method was immunoSEQ multiplex PCR; TCRdb's version includes in-frame clones alone and lacks a portion of them. The sample carries roughly 220,000 clones, over 70% recorded once. What was sequenced was PBMCs. These receptors all come from a woman aged 25 to 39 in good health and CMV-seropositive.

The genes are TRBV29-1 and TRBJ2-5, with D possibly being TRBD1 (5 bases). Per the germline V gene, CDR1 is SQVTM and CDR2 is ANQGSEA. The V end was cut by 4 bases, the J end by 4 bases, with 13 bases between. This CDR3 has 13 amino acids. DNA for the CDR3: TGCAGCGTTGGCAACCGACAGTTAGAGACCCAGTACTTC. It translates to CSVGNRQLETQYF.

The V and J genes are TRBV15 and TRBJ2-1; 8 bases match TRBD2. CDR1 and CDR2 (germline): LNHNV, YYDKDF (reference sequence). Trimming at V came to 5 bases and at J to 0 bases, leaving 3 bases not matched to a gene. This CDR3 contains 15 residues. CDR3 loop: CATSSAGGSYNEQFF. The CDR3 DNA follows: TGTGCCACCAGCTCGGCGGGGGGCTCCTACAATGAGCAGTTCTTC.

This sequence joins TRBV6-5 and TRBJ2-7, with 8 bases fitting TRBD1. Trimming cost V 1 base and J 6 bases; bases outside gene matches: 5. Germline CDR1 MNHEY, CDR2 SVGAGI. This CDR3 comprises 14 residues. The CDR3 nucleotides are TGTGCCAGCAGTTACTTCGGGACAGGAGGCGAGCAGTACTTC. Amino acids: CASSYFGTGGEQYF.

For the CDR3, the DNA is TGTGCCAGCAGCCCCCGACAGGGTGGGAATGAAAAACTGTTTTTT. It is translated as CASSPRQGGNEKLFF. The genes are TRBV7-9 and TRBJ1-4; 7 bases align to TRBD1. The CDR3 has 15 residues. V lost 5 bases to trimming and J lost 5 bases; unmatched junction nucleotides: 8. Germline CDR1 is SEHNR and CDR2 is FQNEAQ (reference sequence).

CDR3 in DNA: TGTGCCAGCAGCATTGGACAGCCGCACCTTGAAGCTTTCTTT. Its protein is CASSIGQPHLEAFF. The chain recombines TRBV6-5 with TRBJ1-1, with D perhaps TRBD1 (6 bases). V lost 6 bases and J lost 7, with 18 bases in between. The germline V gene has CDR1 MNHEY and CDR2 SVGAGI. CDR3 length: 14 amino acids.

The chain links TRBV19 to TRBJ1-2, with a weak D call TRBD1 (5 bases). There are 13 residues in the CDR3. Germline V lookup: CDR1 LNHDA, CDR2 SQIVND (reference sequence). V was trimmed by 4 bases and J by 8 bases, leaving 14 bases between them. The CDR3 DNA sequence: TGTGCCAGTAGTACCAGGGTGCTGGGGGGCTACACCTTC. Amino acids: CASSTRVLGGYTF.

CDR3 amino acids: CASSELGQLLRYEQYF. CDR3 nucleotide sequence: TGTGCCAGCAGTGAATTGGGGCAGCTCTTACGCTACGAGCAGTACTTC. The V call is TRBV6-1, the J call TRBJ2-7; D might be TRBD1 (5 bases). The germline CDR1 and CDR2 sequences are MNHNS and SASEGT. The CDR3 spans 16 residues. V shed 2 bases and J shed 3 bases, with 17 bases lying between them.

The chain couples TRBV7-8 to TRBJ2-1; 7 bases are shared with TRBD1. The germline CDR1 and CDR2 sequences are SGHVS and FQNEAQ. J gave up 7 bases and V 4 bases, and 13 bases lay outside the gene matches. The CDR3 covers 16 residues. The CDR3: CASSSPRPGQRNEQFF. The CDR3 DNA is TGTGCCAGCAGCTCACCGCGGCCGGGACAGAGGAATGAGCAGTTCTTC.